The 4 T cell receptor beta chains below come from one sample, sequenced in a study of blood T cell repertoires in COVID-19. TCRdb's table, derived via immunoSEQ multiplex PCR, lists solely in-frame clones and lacks some. The table records under 300,000 clones, approximately 87% of them present only once. The sequenced sample consisted of peripheral blood. The receptors were gathered from a man aged 55 to 70 who had recovered from COVID-19.

This clone came up once. The rearrangement uses TRBV5-5 and TRBJ2-2; TRBD2 matches 8 bases. The ends lost 4 bases at V and 0 bases at J; junction bases unmatched: 8. The CDR3 extends over 17 amino acids. CDR1 SGHKS and CDR2 YYEKEE come from the germline V gene (reference sequence). In DNA, the CDR3 is TGTGCCAGCAGCCCGCGGGGGGTGGGCTCGAACACCGGGGAGCTGTTTTTT. Its protein product is CASSPRGVGSNTGELFF.

V is TRBV28 and J is TRBJ2-7; 8 bases fit TRBD2. V lost 4 bases, J lost 2 bases, and 7 bases stayed unmatched. This CDR3 region has 15 residues. CDR1 and CDR2 from the germline V gene are MDHEN and SYDVKM. The CDR3 loop reads CASSSPGRGAYEQYF. CDR3 in DNA: TGTGCCAGCAGTTCCCCGGGGCGGGGGGCCTACGAGCAGTACTTC.

This chain uses TRBV24-1 with TRBJ1-1; a possible D gene is TRBD1 (5 bases). Trimming left V 6 bases short and J 1 base short, with 8 bases between. The CDR3 has 13 residues. Germline CDR1 is KGHDR and CDR2 is SFDVKD. Here the CDR3 reads CATSKQGNTEAFF. The CDR3 DNA is TGTGCCACCAGTAAGCAGGGGAACACTGAAGCTTTCTTT.

The gene calls are TRBV19 and TRBJ2-1, with TRBD2 matching 11 bases. The junction had 1 base not matched to a gene; V was cut back by 1 base and J by 2 bases. This CDR3 is 16 amino acids long. Germline assignment: CDR1 LNHDA and CDR2 SQIVND (reference sequence). In DNA, the CDR3 is TGTGCCAGTAGTATAGGACTAGCGGGGACCTACAATGAGCAGTTCTTC. Protein: CASSIGLAGTYNEQFF.